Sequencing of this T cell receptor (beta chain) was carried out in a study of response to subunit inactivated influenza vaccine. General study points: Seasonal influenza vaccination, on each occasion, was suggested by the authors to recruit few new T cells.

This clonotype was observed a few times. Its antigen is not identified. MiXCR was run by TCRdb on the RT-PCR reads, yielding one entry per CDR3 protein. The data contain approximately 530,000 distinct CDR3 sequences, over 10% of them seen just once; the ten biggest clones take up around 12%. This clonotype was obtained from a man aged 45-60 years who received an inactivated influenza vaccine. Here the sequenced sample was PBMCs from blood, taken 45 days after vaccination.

This CDR3 is CASAARVHEQYF. The CDR3 nucleotides are TGTGCCAGCGCAGCAAGGGTCCACGAGCAGTACTTC. The chain links TRBV28 to TRBJ2-7; D unresolved. Germline-derived CDR1 and CDR2 are MDHEN and SYDVKM. The CDR3 has 12 residues. V was trimmed by 8 bases and J by 5 bases, leaving 13 bases between them.